The 2 T cell receptor beta chains listed next were all sequenced from one sample in a study of T cell repertoires in cytomegalovirus infection. TCRdb itself ran the reads through MiXCR, one entry per CDR3 protein. The sample comprises some 560,000 distinct CDR3 sequences, approximately 40% of which are singletons, and around 50% rests with the top ten. These receptors lack a known antigen. Sequencing was performed on cultured PBMCs, taken from culture after CMV antigen stimulation. These TCRs come from a human donor in good health (CMV status not recorded). Some clones in this sample may be carry-over from other donors' samples.

This chain joins TRBV4-3 and TRBJ2-5; maybe TRBD2 (5 bases). Between the trimmed V and J ends, which lost 4 bases and 2 bases, there was a span of 11 bases. The CDR3 covers 14 residues. In germline, CDR1 is LGHNA, CDR2 YSLEER. The chain's CDR3 is CASSLGVWQETQYF. The CDR3 DNA sequence: TGCGCCAGCAGCCTCGGGGTATGGCAAGAGACCCAGTACTTC.

The gene calls are TRBV6-2 or TRBV6-3 and TRBJ1-5; tentatively, D is TRBD1 (6 bases). The CDR3 has 14 residues. Trimming took 8 bases from V and 4 from J, leaving 15 bases between them. Germline V gene sequence: CDR1 MNHEY, CDR2 SVGEGT. CDR3 sequence reads: CASGYRVSNQPQHF. CDR3 nucleotides: TGTGCCAGCGGCTACAGGGTGTCGAATCAGCCCCAGCATTTT.